These T cell receptor beta chains were read from a single sample in a study of regulatory T cells in long-lasting Graves disease. TCRdb independently ran MiXCR on the multiplex PCR reads; one entry per CDR3 protein. The table records hundreds of thousands of distinct CDR3 sequences, roughly 15% of them present only once. These records were also assigned to another study, of T cells in Graves' hyperthyroidism and ophthalmopathy.

Sequences were derived from peripheral blood mononuclear cells (PBMCs), sampled at new diagnosis, from a patient treated with antithyroid drugs. These receptors all come from a woman in her 30s with Graves disease. The CDR3 runs from the conserved cysteine through the conserved F or W. D genes are given only for firm matches. Expanded clones get a size class; other rows say once, few or many, or leave the size out.

D gene	V gene	J gene	clone size	CDR3 protein	CDR3 DNA
-	TRBV9	TRBJ1-1	-	CASSVNRATEAFF	TGTGCCAGCAGCGTCAACAGGGCCACTGAAGCTTTCTTT
-	TRBV29-1	TRBJ1-1	-	CSVGAGENTEAFF	TGCAGCGTTGGGGCAGGGGAGAACACTGAAGCTTTCTTT
TRBD1	TRBV6-1	TRBJ2-1	few	CASSRDRDDEQFF	TGTGCCAGCAGCCGGGACAGGGACGATGAGCAGTTCTTC
-	TRBV24-1	TRBJ1-1	many	CATSDQGANTEAFF	TGTGCCACCAGTGATCAGGGTGCGAACACTGAAGCTTTCTTT
-	TRBV4-1	TRBJ2-7	-	CASSQGQSPYEQYF	TGCGCCAGCAGCCAAGGACAGTCTCCTTACGAGCAGTACTTC
-	TRBV27	TRBJ1-5	-	CASSLIWAGTNQPQHF	TGTGCCAGCAGTTTAATTTGGGCAGGGACCAATCAGCCCCAGCATTTT
-	TRBV14	TRBJ1-6	-	CASSQDHPSSYNSPLHF	TGTGCCAGCAGCCAAGATCACCCGAGCTCCTATAATTCACCCCTCCACTTT
-	TRBV10-2	TRBJ1-1	many	CASSTQKNTEAFF	TGTGCCAGCAGCACCCAGAAGAACACTGAAGCTTTCTTT
TRBD1	TRBV2	TRBJ1-4	-	CASRSGQVINEKLFF	TGTGCCAGCAGATCTGGACAGGTCATTAATGAAAAACTGTTTTTT
-	TRBV6-1	TRBJ2-7	few	CASSEAWQFSYEQYF	TGTGCCAGCAGTGAAGCATGGCAGTTCTCCTACGAGCAGTACTTC
-	TRBV30	TRBJ1-1	many	CACSRQPNTEAFF	TGTGCCTGTTCCCGGCAACCGAACACTGAAGCTTTCTTT
-	TRBV7-6	TRBJ2-2	many	CASSPRADTGELFF	TGTGCCAGCAGTCCCCGTGCGGACACCGGGGAGCTGTTTTTT
-	TRBV28	TRBJ1-5	many	CASSLWDFQPQHF	TGTGCCAGCAGTTTATGGGATTTTCAGCCCCAGCATTTT
-	TRBV5-6	TRBJ2-5	few	CASSLGTGVAETQYF	TGTGCCAGCAGCTTGGGGACCGGGGTTGCAGAGACCCAGTACTTC
-	TRBV5-1	TRBJ2-1	few	CASSLDLSGYNEQFF	TGCGCCAGCAGCTTGGACCTTAGCGGTTACAATGAGCAGTTCTTC
TRBD1	TRBV6-5	TRBJ1-1	-	CASSSSRTGAKANTEAFF	TGTGCCAGCAGTTCTTCCCGGACAGGGGCTAAAGCGAACACTGAAGCTTTCTTT
TRBD1	TRBV6-1	TRBJ2-1	once	CASISRDRAYNEQFF	TGTGCCAGCATATCACGGGACAGGGCCTACAATGAGCAGTTCTTC
TRBD1	TRBV29-1	TRBJ1-1	few	CSVTGTGLTEAFF	TGCAGCGTTACCGGGACAGGGCTTACTGAAGCTTTCTTT
TRBD2	TRBV28	TRBJ2-7	many	CASSLGGIAGGFSYEQYF	TGTGCCAGCAGTTTGGGTGGAATAGCGGGAGGTTTCTCCTACGAGCAGTACTTC
-	TRBV2	TRBJ2-6	many	CASSEGGSKASGANVLTF	TGTGCCAGCAGTGAAGGGGGGTCAAAAGCATCTGGGGCCAACGTCCTGACTTTC
TRBD2	TRBV19	TRBJ2-1	few	CASSRSGRWFDEQFF	TGTGCCAGTAGTAGGAGCGGGAGGTGGTTCGATGAGCAGTTCTTC
TRBD2	TRBV7-9	TRBJ2-3	-	CASSSNKREPHTDTQYF	TGTGCCAGCAGCTCTAACAAGCGGGAGCCACACACAGATACGCAGTATTTT
-	TRBV12-3/TRBV12-4	TRBJ1-4	many	CASSLGALEEKLFF	TGTGCCAGCAGTTTAGGTGCGCTGGAGGAAAAACTGTTTTTT
TRBD1	TRBV25-1	TRBJ2-2	-	CASGQGSTGELFF	TGTGCCAGTGGACAGGGCAGCACCGGGGAGCTGTTTTTT
-	TRBV7-2	TRBJ1-5	-	CASSLAGTMSNQPQHF	TGTGCCAGCAGCTTGGCGGGGACAATGAGCAATCAGCCCCAGCATTTT
-	TRBV28	TRBJ1-1	many	CASSLAGLSTEAFF	TGTGCCAGCAGTTTGGCAGGGTTGAGCACTGAAGCTTTCTTT
-	TRBV2	TRBJ2-1	many	CASMGRNNEQFF	TGTGCCAGCATGGGGAGGAACAATGAGCAGTTCTTC
-	TRBV7-9	TRBJ1-4	-	CASSAQTGSNEKLFF	TGTGCCAGCAGCGCCCAAACAGGTTCTAATGAAAAACTGTTTTTT
-	TRBV30	TRBJ1-6	-	CAWSGRGRENNSPLHF	TGTGCCTGGAGTGGTAGGGGACGGGAGAATAATTCACCCCTCCACTTT
-	TRBV5-1	TRBJ2-7	-	CASSLAAFQTDAYEQYF	TGCGCCAGCAGCTTGGCCGCGTTCCAAACGGATGCCTACGAGCAGTACTTC
TRBD1	TRBV27	TRBJ2-7	many	CASRKGGTNEQYF	TGTGCCAGCAGAAAAGGGGGCACAAACGAGCAGTACTTC